The 17 T cell receptor beta chains reported below all come from one sample, sequenced in a study of CD8+ T cells in alopecia areata. RNA was extracted and reverse transcribed into cDNA as the sequencing template. Generated by immunoSEQ multiplex PCR, the TCRdb table keeps only in-frame clones and is missing some. The table shows more than 100,000 clones, with 45% to 65% occurring only once. Material: CD4+ T cells sorted from blood, obtained at week 0. Source of these receptors: a human donor with alopecia areata.

The chain couples TRBV4-1 to TRBJ2-6; D is unresolved. The CDR3 runs to 18 residues. Germline V gene lookup returns CDR1 MGHRA and CDR2 YSYEKL. Trimming pared 0 bases from V and 0 bases from J, leaving 12 bases between. The chain's CDR3 is CASSQDNQFSSGANVLTF. CDR3 sequence (DNA): TGCGCCAGCAGCCAAGATAACCAGTTTAGCTCTGGGGCCAACGTCCTGACTTTC.

This clone was seen a handful of times. This chain connects TRBV29-1 to TRBJ2-3, with no clear D. V lost 7 bases and J lost 3, with 14 bases in between. In germline, CDR1 is SQVTM, CDR2 ANQGSEA. This CDR3 region has 13 residues. CDR3 nucleotides: TGCAGCGCCTATAAAACTGGGACAGATACGCAGTATTTT. Translation gives CSAYKTGTDTQYF.

The V gene is TRBV7-9, the J gene TRBJ2-5; possible D gene TRBD1, 5 bases. CDR1 SEHNR and CDR2 FQNEAQ come from the germline V gene (reference sequence). Trimming took off 1 base at V and 5 bases at J, with 14 bases between the two ends. The CDR3 is 15 residues long. This CDR3 is CASSLGTHQGETQYF. The CDR3 DNA is TGTGCCAGCAGCTTAGGGACCCATCAGGGCGAGACCCAGTACTTC.

The chain is built from TRBV18 and TRBJ1-1; unclear D gene. Looked up from germline, CDR1 is KGHSH and CDR2 is LQKENI. V was clipped by 4 bases and J by 8 bases, with 8 bases between them. The length of the CDR3 is 11 residues. CDR3 coding DNA: TGTGCCAGCTCACGAAGAGCAGAAGCTTTCTTT. Protein: CASSRRAEAFF.

The chain links TRBV30 to TRBJ2-7, with a tentative D call TRBD1 (7 bases). Germline loops: CDR1 GTSNPN, CDR2 SVGIG (reference sequence). V was cut by 5 bases and J by 2 bases, with 19 bases left in between. This CDR3 comprises 15 residues. CDR3 DNA sequence: TGTGCCTGGGACAGAGGGGGCGGGGTTGCCTACGAGCAGTACTTC. Protein product: CAWDRGGGVAYEQYF.

This rearrangement joins TRBV30 to TRBJ1-2; 10 bases line up with TRBD1. Germline V CDR1 and CDR2: GTSNPN, SVGIG (reference sequence). V was pared by 7 bases and J by 2 bases, with 4 bases of the junction left unmatched. There are 13 residues in the CDR3. Here the CDR3 reads CASKGQGNYGYTF. CDR3 bases: TGTGCCTCGAAGGGACAGGGGAACTATGGCTACACCTTC. Based on the CDR3 plus reference TRBV30 and TRBJ1-2, the full variable domain is SQTIHQWPATLVQPVGSPLSLECTVEGTSNPNLYWYRQAAGRGLQLLFYSVGIGQISSEVPQNLSASRPQDRQFILSSKKLLLSDSGFYLCASKGQGNYGYTFGSGTRLTVV.

V and J are TRBV13 and TRBJ2-1, with TRBD2 identical over 7 bases. The germline gives CDR1 PRHDT, CDR2 FYEKMQ (reference sequence). Trimming cost V 7 bases and J 1 base; bases outside gene matches: 10. This CDR3 is built from 16 residues. In DNA form, the CDR3 reads TGTGCCAGCACCCCACCGGGGGGATTTTCCTACAATGAGCAGTTCTTC. It encodes CASTPPGGFSYNEQFF. Full variable domain (rest looked up from reference TRBV13 and TRBJ2-1): AAGVIQSPRHLIKEKRETATLKCYPIPRHDTVYWYQQGPGQDPQFLISFYEKMQSDKGSIPDRFSAQQFSDYHSELNMSSLELGDSALYFCASTPPGGFSYNEQFFGPGTRLTVL.

The chain combines TRBV7-8 with TRBJ1-1; perhaps TRBD1 as D (6 bases). The V gene lost 4 bases and the J gene lost 5 bases, with 17 bases spanning the gap. Germline V gene data show CDR1 as SGHVS and CDR2 as FQNEAQ. The CDR3 spans 15 residues. Written as DNA, the CDR3 is TGTGCCAGCAGCTACTCCGGGACATCAGGGACTGAAGCTTTCTTT. Its protein is CASSYSGTSGTEAFF.

As regards this clone: Different DNA sequences within this sample yield the same CDR3. The J gene is TRBJ1-1, the V gene TRBV5-1; D uncertain. The CDR3 has 13 amino acids. CDR1 is SGHRS and CDR2 is YFSETQ in the germline V gene. The ends were cut back, 0 bases at V and 1 base at J, with 4 bases in the middle. CDR3 DNA: TGCGCCAGCAGCTTGGACCGGAACACTGAAGCTTTCTTT. This sequence encodes CASSLDRNTEAFF.

V gene TRBV7-6 combines with J gene TRBJ2-5; 7 nucleotides align to TRBD2. This CDR3 spans 17 amino acids. Germline V gene lookup returns CDR1 SGHVS and CDR2 FNYEAQ. J lost 4 bases, V lost 1 base, and 12 bases had no gene match. The DNA for the CDR3 is TGTGCCAGCAGCTTAGGAGCGGGGCAGGGACGGGGAGAGACCCAGTACTTC. Translation gives CASSLGAGQGRGETQYF.

The chain uses TRBV4-2 and TRBJ1-2; weak D call: TRBD1 (6 bases). V was pared by 4 bases and J by 4 bases, with 16 bases between. The length of the CDR3 is 15 residues. The V gene's germline CDR1 is LGHNA and CDR2 YNFKEQ. In DNA, the CDR3 is TGTGCCAGCAGCCCCCCGCCGGACAGACCCTATGGCTACACCTTC. This codes for CASSPPPDRPYGYTF.

The chain carries TRBV2 and TRBJ1-5; perhaps TRBD1 as D (5 bases). V lost 3 bases, J lost 4 bases, and 10 bases lay in between. This CDR3 is 14 amino acids long. Germline V gene lookup returns CDR1 SNHLY and CDR2 FYNNEI. The CDR3 region is CASSDRERNQPQHF. In DNA, the CDR3 is TGTGCCAGCAGTGACAGGGAGAGGAATCAGCCCCAGCATTTT. Drawing the rest from reference TRBV2 and TRBJ1-5, the complete variable domain is EPEVTQTPSHQVTQMGQEVILRCVPISNHLYFYWYRQILGQKVEFLVSFYNNEISEKSEIFDDQFSVERPDGSNFTLKIRSTKLEDSAMYFCASSDRERNQPQHFGDGTRLSIL.

V is TRBV30 and J is TRBJ1-2; a weak D match, TRBD1 (5 bases). Trimming pared 4 bases from V and 4 bases from J, leaving 13 bases between. The germline V gene encodes CDR1 GTSNPN and CDR2 SVGIG (reference sequence). This CDR3 is 13 amino acids long. In DNA form, the CDR3 reads TGTGCCTGGATCGGGGGGATTGGCTATGGCTACACCTTC. Its translation is CAWIGGIGYGYTF.

The chain couples TRBV5-1 to TRBJ2-5, with 7 bases aligning to TRBD2. The CDR3 extends over 18 amino acids. Germline V gene data show CDR1 as SGHRS and CDR2 as YFSETQ. After removal of 0 bases from V and 2 bases from J, the junction contained 13 bases not matched to a gene. CDR3: CASSLGLISGADQETQYF. The CDR3 bases are TGCGCCAGCAGCTTGGGGTTAATCAGCGGGGCAGATCAAGAGACCCAGTACTTC.

The CDR3 here is CASKQNLREKLFF. The CDR3 region has the DNA TGTGCCAGCAAACAGAACCTCCGGGAAAAACTGTTTTTT. The chain uses TRBV19 and TRBJ1-4; D is ambiguous. Trimming cost V 9 bases and J 8 bases, with 16 bases left between them. The CDR3 has 13 amino acids. Germline CDR1 reads LNHDA; CDR2 reads SQIVND (reference sequence).

V and J are TRBV2 and TRBJ2-7, with D tentatively TRBD2 (6 bases). The V gene's germline CDR1 is SNHLY and CDR2 FYNNEI. Trimming removed 6 bases from V and 7 bases from J, with 13 bases in between. The CDR3 runs 12 residues. The CDR3 bases are TGTGCCAGCAGGCGACTGGCGGGAGAGCAGTACTTC. Its translation: CASRRLAGEQYF.

This chain connects TRBV13 to TRBJ2-5; D may be TRBD1 or TRBD2 (5 bases each). Germline V gene lookup returns CDR1 PRHDT and CDR2 FYEKMQ (reference sequence). Trimming cost V 5 bases and J 2 bases, with 12 bases left between them. This CDR3 comprises 14 residues. CDR3 amino acids: CASSIRDVQETQYF. In nucleotides, the CDR3 is TGTGCCAGCAGCATACGGGACGTACAAGAGACCCAGTACTTC.